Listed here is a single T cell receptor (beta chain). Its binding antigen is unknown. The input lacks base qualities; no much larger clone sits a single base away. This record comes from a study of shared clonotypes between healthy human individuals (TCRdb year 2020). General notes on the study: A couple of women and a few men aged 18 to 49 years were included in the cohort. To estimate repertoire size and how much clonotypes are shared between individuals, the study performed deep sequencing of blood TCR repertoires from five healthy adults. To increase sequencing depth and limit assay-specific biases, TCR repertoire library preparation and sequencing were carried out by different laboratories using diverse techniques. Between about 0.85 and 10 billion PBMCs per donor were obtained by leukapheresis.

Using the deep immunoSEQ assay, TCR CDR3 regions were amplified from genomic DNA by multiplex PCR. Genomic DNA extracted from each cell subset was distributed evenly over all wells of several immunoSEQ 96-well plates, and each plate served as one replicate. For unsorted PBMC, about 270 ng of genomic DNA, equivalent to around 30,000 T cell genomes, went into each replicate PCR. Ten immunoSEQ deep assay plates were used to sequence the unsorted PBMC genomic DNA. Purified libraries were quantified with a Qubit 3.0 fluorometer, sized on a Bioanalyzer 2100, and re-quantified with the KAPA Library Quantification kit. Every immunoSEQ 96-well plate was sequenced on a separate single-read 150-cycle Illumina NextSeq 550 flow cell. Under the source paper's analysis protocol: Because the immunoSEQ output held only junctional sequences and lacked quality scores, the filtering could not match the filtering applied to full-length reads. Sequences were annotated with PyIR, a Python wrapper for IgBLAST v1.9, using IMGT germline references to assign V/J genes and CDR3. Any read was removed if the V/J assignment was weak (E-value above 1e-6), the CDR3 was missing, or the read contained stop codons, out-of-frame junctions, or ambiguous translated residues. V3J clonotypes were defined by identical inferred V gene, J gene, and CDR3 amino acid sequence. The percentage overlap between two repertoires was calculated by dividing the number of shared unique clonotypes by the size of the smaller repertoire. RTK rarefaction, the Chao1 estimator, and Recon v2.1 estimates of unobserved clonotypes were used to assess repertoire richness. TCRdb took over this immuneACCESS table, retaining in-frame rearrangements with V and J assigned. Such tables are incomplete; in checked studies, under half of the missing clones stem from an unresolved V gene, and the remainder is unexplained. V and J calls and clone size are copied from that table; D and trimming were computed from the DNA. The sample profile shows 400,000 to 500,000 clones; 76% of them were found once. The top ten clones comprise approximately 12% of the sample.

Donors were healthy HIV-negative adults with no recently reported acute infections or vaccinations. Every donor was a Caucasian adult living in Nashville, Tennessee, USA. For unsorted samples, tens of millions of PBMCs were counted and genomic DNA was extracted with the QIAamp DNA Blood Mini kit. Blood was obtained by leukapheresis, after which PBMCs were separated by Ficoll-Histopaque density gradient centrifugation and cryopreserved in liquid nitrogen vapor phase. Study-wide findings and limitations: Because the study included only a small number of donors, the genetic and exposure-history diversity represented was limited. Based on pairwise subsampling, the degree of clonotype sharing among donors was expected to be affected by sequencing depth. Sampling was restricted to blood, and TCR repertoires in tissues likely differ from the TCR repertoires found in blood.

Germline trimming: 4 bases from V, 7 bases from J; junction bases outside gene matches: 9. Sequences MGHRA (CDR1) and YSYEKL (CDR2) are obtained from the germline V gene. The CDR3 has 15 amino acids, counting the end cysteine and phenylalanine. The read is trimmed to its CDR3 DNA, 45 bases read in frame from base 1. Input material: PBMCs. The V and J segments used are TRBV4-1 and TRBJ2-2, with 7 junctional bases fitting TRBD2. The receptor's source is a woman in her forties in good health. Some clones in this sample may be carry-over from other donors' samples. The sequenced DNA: TGCGCCAGCAGCCGAGTGGGGGGGTTTGGCGGGGAGCTGTTTTTT. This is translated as CASSRVGGFGGELFF.